This TCR beta chain stems from a study of blood T cell repertoires in COVID-19. Overall study: There were acute and convalescent COVID-19 samples, and they came from the United States, Italy and Spain. PBMCs, B-cell-depleted T cells, or T cells were the source of the cDNA or gDNA that made up the material.

Per the original methods: Amplification of reference gene primers provided the estimated nucleated cell counts. The table came from immunoSEQ multiplex PCR; TCRdb's copy has only in-frame clones and leaves some out. V and J calls and clone size are given by that table; D and trimming were obtained from the DNA. The sample lists 90,000 to 150,000 clones, 81% occurring once. This CDR3 region has 12 residues. V was clipped by 4 bases and J by 6 bases, with 8 bases between them. Germline lookup yields CDR1 KGHDR and CDR2 SFDVKD. The chain joins TRBV24-1 to TRBJ1-2, with D uncertain. This clonotype was obtained from a human donor in a cohort sampled during active COVID-19. Input material: peripheral blood. The CDR3 spells CATSDRWNGYTF. The CDR3 nucleotides read TGTGCCACCAGTGACAGGTGGAATGGCTACACCTTC.